Here is one T cell receptor (beta chain) with its context. This sample stems from a study of shared T cell receptors in the human thymus. This CDR3 region has 13 residues. Germline CDR1 reads MDHEN; CDR2 reads SYDVKM. Trimming removed 3 bases from V and 2 bases from J, with 7 bases in between. The table came from immunoSEQ multiplex PCR; TCRdb's copy has only in-frame clones and leaves some out. The data hold hundreds of thousands of clones, with around 87% observed a single time. The same specimen was also included in a second study, on human thymus T cells. This second study says: The authors found apparently biased V and J gene usage in thymic and blood repertoires. Overlap was high between thymic repertoires from unrelated individuals, as reported in related research.

V and J are TRBV28 and TRBJ1-2, with TRBD1 as a possible D gene (5 bases). The material sequenced was thymocytes. This TCR came from a boy younger than two with a congenital heart defect. CDR3 residues: CASSLAGNYGYTF. In nucleotides, the CDR3 is TGTGCCAGCAGTTTGGCAGGGAACTATGGCTACACCTTC.